Listed here are 29 T cell receptor beta chains from one sample, sequenced in a study of Ad26.COV2.S vaccination and SARS-CoV-2 variants. This sample's treatment: roughly 19 received Ad26.COV2.S at low or high dose, single or two shots; 5 received placebo; per-sample allocation not given. Day 63 following the first vaccine or placebo injection was when the samples were taken. The table came from immunoSEQ multiplex PCR; TCRdb's copy has only in-frame clones and leaves some out. The sample includes hundreds of thousands of clones, 88% of them seen just once. The sequences come from peripheral blood, collected in a trial of Ad26.COV2.S vaccine versus placebo. These receptors originate from a person between 18 and 65 years old who received the Ad26.COV2.S COVID-19 vaccine or a placebo.

The chain joins TRBV2 to TRBJ1-1; possible D gene TRBD1, 6 bases. The CDR3 is made up of 15 amino acids. V was shortened by 5 bases and J by 10 bases, with 23 bases between the two germline ends. In germline, CDR1 is SNHLY, CDR2 FYNNEI. The CDR3 bases are TGTGCCAGCAGTCTGATACAGGGAGAAGCGATGGTAGCTTTCTTT. It yields the protein CASSLIQGEAMVAFF.

This clone was detected once. V gene TRBV29-1 combines with J gene TRBJ1-1; TRBD1 is a possible D gene (6 bases). Deletions cut 4 bases from V and 1 base from J, with 13 bases between. Germline CDR1 and CDR2: SQVTM and ANQGSEA. The CDR3 is 14 amino acids. The CDR3 DNA is TGCAGCGTTGCCGCACAGGGACCGAACACTGAAGCTTTCTTT. The encoded protein is CSVAAQGPNTEAFF. The full variable domain, with the rest looked up from reference TRBV29-1 and TRBJ1-1, is SAVISQKPSRDICQRGTSLTIQCQVDSQVTMMFWYRQQPGQSLTLIATANQGSEATYESGFVIDKFPISRPNLTFSTLTVSNMSPEDSSIYLCSVAAQGPNTEAFFGQGTRLTVV.

This clone was detected once. The J gene is TRBJ1-5, the V gene TRBV18; 10 bases align to TRBD1. The CDR3 length is 16 residues. The germline V gene encodes CDR1 KGHSH and CDR2 LQKENI. V shed 4 bases, J shed 7 bases, and the junction held 10 bases outside the gene matches. DNA for the CDR3: TGTGCCAGCTCACAACGGACAGGGGGGGGCTCCCAGCCCCAGCATTTT. Residues: CASSQRTGGGSQPQHF.

Only one count was recorded for this clone. At one end the junction does not follow the germline gene, possibly because of a read error. V is TRBV7-2 and J is TRBJ2-1; 7 bases align to TRBD2. The CDR3 extends over 15 amino acids. The V gene's germline CDR1 is SGHTA and CDR2 FQGNSA. Written as DNA, the CDR3 is TGTGCCAGCACCACGGGGGGTCTCTCCAACAATGAGCAGTTCTTC. As protein: CASTTGGLSNNEQFF. The full variable domain, in which reference TRBV7-2 and TRBJ2-1 provide the parts outside the CDR3, is GAGVSQSPSNKVTEKGKDVELRCDPISGHTALYWYRQSLGQGLEFLIYFQGNSAPDKSGLPSDRFSAERTGGSVSTLTIQRTQQEDSAVYLCASTTGGLSNNEQFFGPGTRLTVL.

The chain carries TRBV14 and TRBJ2-3; 7 bases match TRBD2. CDR3 length: 18 amino acids. The ends lost 3 bases at V and 1 base at J; junction bases unmatched: 13. Germline loops: CDR1 SGHDN, CDR2 FVKESK. CDR3 residues: CASSHAGRGYRGTDTQYF. The CDR3 DNA is TGTGCCAGCAGCCACGCCGGGCGGGGGTATCGAGGCACAGATACGCAGTATTTT.

The chain's CDR3 is CASRSRGREQYF. Written as DNA, the CDR3 is TGCGCCAGCCGAAGCAGGGGCAGAGAGCAGTACTTC. The V call is TRBV5-1, the J call TRBJ2-7; possibly TRBD1 for D (6 bases). V shed 7 bases and J shed 7 bases, with 15 bases lying between them. The CDR3 has 12 residues. The germline V gene has CDR1 SGHRS and CDR2 YFSETQ.

V usage is TRBV6-4 and J usage is TRBJ1-2; D is ambiguous. V was cut by 3 bases and J by 4 bases, with 18 bases left in between. The CDR3 runs to 16 residues. CDR1 is MRHNA and CDR2 is SNTAGT in the germline V gene. The CDR3 spells CASSEDRISPLYGYTF. CDR3 DNA: TGTGCCAGCAGTGAAGACCGAATATCCCCTCTCTATGGCTACACCTTC.

This clone has only a few counts. The rearrangement links TRBV7-2 to TRBJ1-5; D is unresolved. Trimming cost V 4 bases and J 0 bases, with 4 bases left between them. Germline V gene sequence: CDR1 SGHTA, CDR2 FQGNSA. This CDR3 is built from 13 residues. The DNA for the CDR3 is TGTGCCAGCAGCTGGAATAGCAATCAGCCCCAGCATTTT. Its translation is CASSWNSNQPQHF.

The V call is TRBV28, the J call TRBJ2-2; D is unresolved. Germline V gene sequence: CDR1 MDHEN, CDR2 SYDVKM. The CDR3 is 14 amino acids. V dropped 3 bases and J dropped 4 bases, with 9 bases sitting between them. This CDR3 reads CASSFLSGTGELFF. The CDR3 region has the DNA TGTGCCAGCAGTTTTTTGTCGGGCACCGGGGAGCTGTTTTTT.

V and J are TRBV7-3 and TRBJ1-2; the D gene is possibly TRBD1 (5 bases). Trimming shortened V by 6 bases and J by 4 bases, and 18 bases separated the two germline ends. Germline V gene sequence: CDR1 SGHTA, CDR2 FQGTGA. CDR3 size: 15 residues. CDR3 nucleotides: TGTGCCAGCAGGGCCGGGACGGCGGGTGGCTATGGCTACACCTTC. Its translation is CASRAGTAGGYGYTF.

CDR3 nucleotide sequence: TGTGCCAGCAGTGTCAGCTTTAACTATGGCTACACCTTC. This sequence encodes CASSVSFNYGYTF. The chain couples TRBV2 to TRBJ1-2; D is uncertain. Trimming removed 4 bases at V and 1 base at J, with 7 bases between. CDR1 and CDR2 from the germline V gene are SNHLY and FYNNEI. This CDR3 has 13 residues.

The chain has TRBV5-1 and TRBJ2-1; 9 bases line up with TRBD2. V lost 0 bases and J lost 8; bases outside the gene matches: 6. Germline assignment: CDR1 SGHRS and CDR2 YFSETQ. This CDR3 is 15 amino acids long. This chain's CDR3 is CASSLARGGPHEQFF. For the CDR3, the DNA is TGCGCCAGCAGCTTGGCGCGGGGGGGCCCCCATGAGCAGTTCTTC.

The chain carries TRBV5-5 and TRBJ2-1, with 9 bases lining up with TRBD1. The CDR3 has 15 residues. CDR1 and CDR2 (germline): SGHKS, YYEKEE (reference sequence). J gave up 2 bases and V 5 bases, and 5 bases lay outside the gene matches. CDR3 region: CASRLRDRAYNEQFF. CDR3 nucleotide sequence: TGTGCCAGCAGGCTCCGGGACAGGGCCTACAATGAGCAGTTCTTC.

Many counts were recorded for this clone. V is TRBV6-5 and J is TRBJ1-5; D is unresolved. CDR1 and CDR2 (germline): MNHEY, SVGAGI. The CDR3 is made up of 13 amino acids. V shed 2 bases and J shed 5 bases, with 7 bases lying between them. CDR3 sequence: CASSYREDQPQHF. CDR3 DNA: TGTGCCAGCAGTTACAGGGAAGATCAGCCCCAGCATTTT.

The chain joins TRBV6-5 to TRBJ2-7; D might be TRBD2 (5 bases). The CDR3 is made up of 14 amino acids. V was clipped by 1 base and J by 3 bases, with 10 bases between them. The germline gives CDR1 MNHEY, CDR2 SVGAGI. This CDR3 is CASSYYAGNYEQYF. The DNA of the CDR3 is TGTGCCAGCAGTTACTACGCGGGTAACTACGAGCAGTACTTC.

This clone was seen a few times. The genes are TRBV18 and TRBJ1-1, with unresolved D. The V gene lost 0 bases and the J gene lost 4 bases, with 6 bases spanning the gap. CDR1 and CDR2 (germline): KGHSH, LQKENI. The CDR3 covers 13 residues. CDR3 region: CASSPPLRTEAFF. CDR3 sequence (DNA): TGTGCCAGCTCACCACCGTTGCGCACTGAAGCTTTCTTT.

This clone showed up just once. This chain connects TRBV15 to TRBJ2-6; possibly TRBD2 for D (6 bases). The germline V and J ends were trimmed by 3 bases and 0 bases, with 18 bases remaining between them. This CDR3 has 19 residues. The germline V gene has CDR1 LNHNV and CDR2 YYDKDF (reference sequence). The CDR3 DNA is TGTGCCACCAGCAGGGTCGGCGGGATTGCCCCCTCTGGGGCCAACGTCCTGACTTTC. This gives the protein CATSRVGGIAPSGANVLTF.

The chain recombines TRBV18 with TRBJ1-1, with D possibly TRBD1 on 6 matching bases. The ends were cut back, 2 bases at V and 3 bases at J, with 7 bases in the middle. CDR1 is KGHSH and CDR2 is LQKENI in the germline V gene. This CDR3 is 13 amino acids long. CDR3 bases: TGTGCCAGCTCACCATACAGGGACACTGAAGCTTTCTTT. Amino acid sequence: CASSPYRDTEAFF.

The chain has TRBV15 and TRBJ2-3, with no clear D. Trimming removed 0 bases at V and 2 bases at J, with 9 bases between. CDR1 and CDR2 from the germline V gene are LNHNV and YYDKDF (reference sequence). The CDR3 has 15 residues. CDR3 in DNA: TGTGCCACCAGCAGAGATCTGGGGAACACAGATACGCAGTATTTT. This translates into CATSRDLGNTDTQYF.

This rearrangement joins TRBV29-1 to TRBJ1-5; D not resolved. Trimming left V 4 bases short and J 2 bases short, with 9 bases between. The CDR3 runs 13 residues. CDR1 SQVTM and CDR2 ANQGSEA come from the germline V gene. The CDR3 loop is CSVGGNGNQPQHF. The CDR3 coding sequence is TGCAGCGTTGGGGGAAATGGCAATCAGCCCCAGCATTTT. Supplemented by reference TRBV29-1 and TRBJ1-5, the full variable domain reads SAVISQKPSRDICQRGTSLTIQCQVDSQVTMMFWYRQQPGQSLTLIATANQGSEATYESGFVIDKFPISRPNLTFSTLTVSNMSPEDSSIYLCSVGGNGNQPQHFGDGTRLSIL.

The rearrangement uses TRBV6-5 and TRBJ1-5, with 7 bases lining up with TRBD1. The CDR3 loop spans 14 amino acids. Trimming cost V 6 bases and J 4 bases; bases outside gene matches: 6. Germline V CDR1 and CDR2: MNHEY, SVGAGI. DNA of the CDR3: TGTGCCAGCAGCCCGGGACAGCCAAATCAGCCCCAGCATTTT. Translation: CASSPGQPNQPQHF.

This chain connects TRBV6-2 or TRBV6-3 to TRBJ2-5; no reliable D call. CDR3 length: 13 residues. Germline V gene sequence: CDR1 MNHEY, CDR2 SVGEGT. With 4 bases removed from V and 5 bases from J, the gap between germline ends came to 11 bases. As DNA, the CDR3 is TGTGCCAGCAGTTGGAAGCGTCGGGAGACCCAGTACTTC. Translated: CASSWKRRETQYF.

The genes are TRBV6-5 and TRBJ1-2; 7 bases map to TRBD1. CDR3 size: 13 residues. The V and J ends lost 7 bases and 6 bases, in that order; junction bases with no gene match: 8. Germline loops: CDR1 MNHEY, CDR2 SVGAGI. This CDR3 is CASTRGQFDGYTF. The CDR3 bases are TGTGCCAGCACAAGGGGGCAATTCGATGGCTACACCTTC.

The rearrangement links TRBV19 to TRBJ2-1; D may be TRBD1 (6 bases). Germline CDR1 is LNHDA and CDR2 is SQIVND (reference sequence). This CDR3 comprises 16 residues. Trimming removed 7 bases at V and 3 bases at J, with 19 bases between. CDR3 in amino acids: CASTPDSGRGYNEQFF. As DNA, the CDR3 is TGTGCCAGTACCCCCGATTCGGGCAGGGGCTACAATGAGCAGTTCTTC.

This chain joins TRBV3-1 (or the pseudogene TRBV3-2) and TRBJ2-1, with 13 bases fitting TRBD2. Germline V gives CDR1 LGHDT, CDR2 YNNKEL (reference sequence). The V segment lost 3 bases and the J segment 4 bases; nucleotides outside the gene matches: 6. The CDR3 loop spans 17 amino acids. The CDR3 loop is CASSHLATSGRYNEQFF. The CDR3 DNA sequence: TGTGCCAGCAGCCATCTCGCGACTAGCGGGAGGTACAATGAGCAGTTCTTC.

The chain combines TRBV7-9 with TRBJ1-1; D perhaps matches TRBD1 (6 bases). CDR3 size: 13 residues. Germline CDR1 reads SEHNR; CDR2 reads FQNEAQ (reference sequence). V was clipped by 5 bases and J by 3 bases, with 10 bases between them. As DNA, the CDR3 is TGTGCCAGCAGCCAAGGGGGGGACACTGAAGCTTTCTTT. Its translation is CASSQGGDTEAFF. The full variable domain, in which reference TRBV7-9 and TRBJ1-1 provide the parts outside the CDR3, is DTGVSQNPRHKITKRGQNVTFRCDPISEHNRLYWYRQTLGQGPEFLTYFQNEAQLEKSRLLSDRFSAERPKGSFSTLEIQRTEQGDSAMYLCASSQGGDTEAFFGQGTRLTVV.

This rearrangement joins TRBV28 to TRBJ1-3; D is uncertain. The DNA end favors TRBJ2-2, so the J call may be wrong. The germline gives CDR1 MDHEN, CDR2 SYDVKM. The CDR3 totals 14 residues. CDR3 sequence (DNA): TGTGCCAGCAGTTTCCTCCCTGCTTCTCGGGAGCTGTTTTTT. This codes for CASSFLPASRELFF.

This sequence joins TRBV7-2 and TRBJ1-2; D gene uncertain. The length of the CDR3 is 12 residues. In germline, CDR1 is SGHTA, CDR2 FQGNSA. V was clipped by 8 bases and J by 8 bases, with 15 bases between them. The chain's CDR3 is CASDTPVNGYTF. The CDR3 DNA follows: TGTGCCAGCGACACTCCAGTCAACGGCTACACCTTC.

The V and J genes are TRBV7-2 and TRBJ2-7; D gene uncertain. Germline loops: CDR1 SGHTA, CDR2 FQGNSA. V lost 4 bases, J lost 4 bases, and 11 bases lay in between. The CDR3 runs to 13 residues. DNA of the CDR3: TGTGCCAGCAGCTCCCAACGACCGTACGAGCAGTACTTC. Protein: CASSSQRPYEQYF.